The rows below give T cell receptor beta chains drawn from one sample of a study of cytomegalovirus exposure and HLA in healthy donors. Sequenced by immunoSEQ multiplex PCR; TCRdb stores in-frame clones only, minus some. The sample carries about 86,000 clones, 70% to 80% recorded once. The sample comprised PBMCs. The receptors originated from a woman aged 40 to 55 in good health and CMV-seropositive. CDR3s include the opening cysteine and the closing phenylalanine or tryptophan. The D gene is left open where the match is weak. Clone sizes are given selectively: once, few, many, or a class where the clone is expanded.

size	V	D	J	DNA	CDR3
few	TRBV14	TRBD2	TRBJ2-5	TGTGCCAGCAGCCAAGGTTGGCTAGCGGAACAAGAGACCCAGTACTTC	CASSQGWLAEQETQYF
once	TRBV2	.	TRBJ2-5	TGTGCCAGCAGTGAAGGAGGGCCCCGATACTTC	CASSEGGPRYF
.	TRBV19	TRBD1	TRBJ1-2	TGTGCCAGTAGTCTCAGGACAGGGGGCTCCTACTATGGCTACACCTTC	CASSLRTGGSYYGYTF
.	TRBV9	TRBD1	TRBJ2-5	TGTGCCAGCAGCGTTACAGGGGGACCCCCGAGACAAGAGACCCAGTACTTC	CASSVTGGPPRQETQYF
few	TRBV19	.	TRBJ2-4	TGTGCCAGTAGTATCCACCCAGCGGCCAAAAACATTCAGTACTTC	CASSIHPAAKNIQYF
.	TRBV4-1	.	TRBJ2-6	TGCGCCAGCAGCCTCGAGGAATTTGGGGCCAACGTCCTGACTTTC	CASSLEEFGANVLTF
.	TRBV28	.	TRBJ2-2	TGTGCCAGCAGTTCGTCAGGAGGCGGCGGGGAGCTGTTTTTT	CASSSSGGGGELFF
few	TRBV5-4	.	TRBJ2-5	TGTGCCAGCAGCCCCCCCCCGGGAGCGACAGAGACCCAGTACTTC	CASSPPPGATETQYF
.	TRBV30	.	TRBJ2-7	TGTGCCTGGGGGCTCCTTGGACAGGAGCAGTACTTC	CAWGLLGQEQYF
.	TRBV2	.	TRBJ2-5	TGTGCCAGCAGTGACATCGGACAGCCCGGCGAGACCCAGTACTTC	CASSDIGQPGETQYF
.	TRBV5-6	.	TRBJ2-2	TGTGCCAGCAGCCAGGGTTTGTTACACACCGGGGAGCTGTTTTTT	CASSQGLLHTGELFF
.	TRBV18	TRBD1	TRBJ1-1	TGTGCCAGCTCATTCGGACAGGTGAACACTGAAGCTTTCTTT	CASSFGQVNTEAFF
.	TRBV14	TRBD1	TRBJ1-4	TGTGCCAGCAGCCCGGGACAGGGGAGCCTTGGCGAAAAACTGTTTTTT	CASSPGQGSLGEKLFF
.	TRBV11-2	.	TRBJ2-7	TGTGCCAGCAGTAGTGTTATGGGCTACTCCTACGAGCAGTACTTC	CASSSVMGYSYEQYF
.	TRBV6-5	.	TRBJ2-7	TGTGCCAGCAGTGCCGGTCCGGCGGACTTGAAGGGCTTC	CASSAGPADLKGF
once	TRBV29-1	TRBD1	TRBJ1-2	TGCAGCGTAGAACCACAGGGGGAGGCCTATGGCTACACCTTC	CSVEPQGEAYGYTF
.	TRBV15	TRBD1	TRBJ1-3	TGTGCCACCAGCGTATCAGGGGGTGGTGGAAACACCATATATTTT	CATSVSGGGGNTIYF
.	TRBV29-1	.	TRBJ2-7	TGCAGCGTTGCACGGGAACCCGGCGAGCAGTACTTC	CSVAREPGEQYF
once	TRBV7-3	TRBD2	TRBJ2-7	TGTGCCAGCAGCTTAACGCGGGTAGCGGGATCGGGAGAGCAGTACTTC	CASSLTRVAGSGEQYF
once	TRBV7-2	.	TRBJ1-2	TGTGCCAGCAGTCTTAACAGGGTTCCTAACTATGGCTACACCTTC	CASSLNRVPNYGYTF
once	TRBV30	TRBD2	TRBJ2-2	TGTGCCTGGAAGGGACTAGCGGTCGCGGAGCTGTTTTTT	CAWKGLAVAELFF
few	TRBV5-1	TRBD2	TRBJ2-1	TGCGCCAGCAGCTTGGAGGCTATGGCTAGCGGGGGTGACTACTTCTTC	CASSLEAMASGGDYFF
.	TRBV7-9	.	TRBJ2-7	TGTTCCAGCAGCTTACATGTGGGGGCCCTGATGGAGCAGTACTTC	CSSSLHVGALMEQYF
.	TRBV30	TRBD1	TRBJ1-2	TGTGCCTGGAGTGTACGAGAGAGTACAGGGGTCCGTTCTGGCTACACCTTC	CAWSVRESTGVRSGYTF